This entry lists 10 T cell receptor beta chains sequenced from one sample in a study of T cell repertoires in cytomegalovirus infection. TCRdb recomputed calls from the reads with MiXCR, one row per CDR3 protein. The sample holds about 340,000 distinct CDR3 sequences, about 29% seen once. The antigens these receptors bind are not known. The sequencing here drew on cultured PBMCs, taken from culture after CMV antigen stimulation. All receptors derive from a human donor in good health (CMV status not recorded). Some clones in this sample may be carry-over from other donors' samples.

This sequence joins TRBV7-3 and TRBJ2-5; D perhaps matches TRBD2 (5 bases). V gave up 5 bases and J gave up 0 bases, with 13 bases separating them. CDR1 is SGHTA, CDR2 FQGTGA, per germline. CDR3 length: 15 amino acids. CDR3 sequence reads: CASSLLGGYQETQYF. CDR3 sequence (DNA): TGTGCCAGCAGCCTACTTGGCGGGTACCAAGAGACCCAGTACTTC. Full variable domain (missing parts from reference TRBV7-3 and TRBJ2-5): GAGVSQTPSNKVTEKGKYVELRCDPISGHTALYWYRQSLGQGPEFLIYFQGTGAADDSGLPNDRFFAVRPEGSVSTLKIQRTERGDSAVYLCASSLLGGYQETQYFGPGTRLLVL.

This clonotype occurred a few times. The rearrangement links TRBV5-4 to TRBJ1-3; D possibly corresponds to TRBD1 (6 bases). The germline V gene has CDR1 SGHNT and CDR2 YYREEE (reference sequence). V gave up 5 bases and J gave up 0 bases, with 12 bases separating them. The CDR3 runs to 15 residues. The CDR3 loop is CASSFQGTSGNTIYF. The CDR3 DNA is TGTGCCAGCAGTTTTCAGGGGACCTCTGGAAACACCATATATTTT.

This clonotype was counted a few times. The CDR3 nucleotides read TGTGCCAGCAGCTTCTTAAGTGGGCTAGGAGATACGCAGTATTTT. Translation gives CASSFLSGLGDTQYF. This chain uses TRBV7-3 with TRBJ2-3; D gene ambiguous. The CDR3 totals 15 residues. Germline V gene data show CDR1 as SGHTA and CDR2 as FQGTGA. The V end was cut by 3 bases, the J end by 5 bases, with 15 bases between. The complete variable domain, with remaining parts taken from reference TRBV7-3 and TRBJ2-3, reads GAGVSQTPSNKVTEKGKYVELRCDPISGHTALYWYRQSLGQGPEFLIYFQGTGAADDSGLPNDRFFAVRPEGSVSTLKIQRTERGDSAVYLCASSFLSGLGDTQYFGPGTRLTVL.

This clonotype occurred a few times. V and J are TRBV18 and TRBJ1-2; no firm D call. Germline values: CDR1 KGHSH, CDR2 LQKENI. V was clipped by 3 bases and J by 5 bases, with 19 bases between them. This CDR3 region has 16 residues. This CDR3 reads CASSPLRSAEGYGYTF. CDR3 bases: TGTGCCAGCTCACCCCTACGGAGCGCCGAAGGGTATGGCTACACCTTC.

There are many counts of this clonotype. J is TRBJ1-1 and V is TRBV7-8, with TRBD1 matching 7 bases. Germline V CDR1 and CDR2: SGHVS, FQNEAQ. CDR3 length equals 18 residues. Trimming cost V 5 bases and J 2 bases; bases outside gene matches: 17. The CDR3 sequence: CASSPPGVGGRGNTEAFF. Here the CDR3 DNA reads TGTGCCAGCAGCCCACCAGGGGTAGGGGGCAGGGGAAACACTGAAGCTTTCTTT.

The chain recombines TRBV12-3 or TRBV12-4 with TRBJ2-2; TRBD1 is a possible D gene (6 bases). Trimming took 6 bases from V and 4 from J, leaving 12 bases between them. This CDR3 is built from 14 residues. The CDR3 spells CASSRGDGTGELFF. The CDR3 DNA sequence: TGTGCCAGCAGCAGGGGAGATGGCACCGGGGAGCTGTTTTTT.

The chain links TRBV28 to TRBJ2-5, with TRBD2 matching over 9 bases. J gave up 5 bases and V 6 bases, and 16 bases lay outside the gene matches. The CDR3 is 17 residues long. Germline CDR1 reads MDHEN; CDR2 reads SYDVKM. The DNA for the CDR3 is TGTGCCAGCAGCCTACCCCCACTAGCGGGCCCTAGGGAGACCCAGTACTTC. Encoded protein: CASSLPPLAGPRETQYF.

V is TRBV6-5 and J is TRBJ2-7; 10 bases line up with TRBD2. Trimming removed 2 bases from V and 0 bases from J; junction bases left unmatched: 4. This CDR3 is built from 16 residues. From germline, CDR1 is MNHEY and CDR2 SVGAGI. The CDR3 region has the DNA TGTGCCAGCAGTTACGCTAGCGGGGGAACCTCCTACGAGCAGTACTTC. Translation: CASSYASGGTSYEQYF.

The genes are TRBV12-3 or TRBV12-4 and TRBJ2-7, with 7 bases lining up with TRBD2. J lost 2 bases, V lost 2 bases, and 18 bases had no gene match. CDR3 length: 19 residues. CDR3 in amino acids: CASSLRRQYPGLPPYEQYF. The CDR3 coding sequence is TGTGCCAGCAGTTTACGACGACAGTACCCGGGACTACCACCCTACGAGCAGTACTTC.

The chain employs TRBV28 and TRBJ1-6, with TRBD1 matching over 10 bases. The CDR3 runs 15 residues. Germline lookup yields CDR1 MDHEN and CDR2 SYDVKM. V trimming: 6 bases; J trimming: 5 bases; junction bases outside the gene matches: 4. For the CDR3, the DNA is TGTGCCAGCAGGGGACAGGGGCCGAATAATTCACCCCTCCACTTT. Protein product: CASRGQGPNNSPLHF.